The next 27 T cell receptor beta chains were all read from a single sample in a study of cytomegalovirus exposure and HLA in healthy donors. Researchers ran the PCR with 60 Vbeta and 13 Jbeta primers. The method was immunoSEQ multiplex PCR; TCRdb's version includes in-frame clones alone and lacks a portion of them. Of about 160,000 clones in the sample, roughly 90% are singletons; the top ten hold approximately 2%. The sequencing input was PBMCs. These receptors were obtained from a woman between 18 and 29 years old in good health and CMV-seronegative.

This chain links TRBV6-6 with TRBJ2-7; D unresolved. Germline-derived CDR1 and CDR2 are MNHNY and SVGAGI (reference sequence). V was clipped by 9 bases and J by 0 bases, with 15 bases between them. This CDR3 contains 14 residues. This CDR3 is CASYPESPSYEQYF. The DNA for the CDR3 is TGTGCCAGTTACCCGGAGAGCCCCTCCTACGAGCAGTACTTC.

The chain combines TRBV30 with TRBJ2-5, with TRBD2 matching over 11 bases. The CDR3 is made up of 15 amino acids. V shed 0 bases, J shed 2 bases, and the junction held 2 bases outside the gene matches. Per germline, CDR1 GTSNPN and CDR2 SVGIG (reference sequence). The CDR3 sequence is CAWSVRTSGQETQYF. The CDR3 region has the DNA TGTGCCTGGAGTGTGAGGACTAGCGGGCAAGAGACCCAGTACTTC.

J is TRBJ2-1 and V is TRBV28; perhaps TRBD1 as D (5 bases). The CDR3 loop spans 13 amino acids. Germline assignment: CDR1 MDHEN and CDR2 SYDVKM. Trimming took 7 bases from V and 10 from J, leaving 17 bases between them. This chain's CDR3 is CASTWGSPGEQFF. CDR3 in DNA: TGTGCCAGCACGTGGGGCTCCCCCGGGGAGCAGTTCTTC.

The chain is built from TRBV18 and TRBJ2-5, with 13 bases lining up with TRBD2. The V segment lost 2 bases and the J segment 3 bases; nucleotides outside the gene matches: 0. The CDR3 sequence is 15 residues long. The germline CDR1 and CDR2 sequences are KGHSH and LQKENI. CDR3 bases: TGTGCCAGCTCACCAGGGACTAGCGGGGAAGAGACCCAGTACTTC. Its translation is CASSPGTSGEETQYF.

This chain connects TRBV5-4 to TRBJ1-2; 9 positions agree with TRBD1. The CDR3 covers 14 residues. After removal of 3 bases from V and 8 bases from J, the junction contained 8 bases not matched to a gene. Germline V gives CDR1 SGHNT, CDR2 YYREEE (reference sequence). The CDR3 DNA is TGTGCCAGCAGCTCTTGGACAGGGGCTCTGGGCTACACCTTC. This gives the protein CASSSWTGALGYTF.

This chain links TRBV5-4 with TRBJ2-3; 7 positions match TRBD2. The CDR3 totals 15 residues. V lost 0 bases to trimming and J lost 1 base; unmatched junction nucleotides: 2. CDR1 SGHNT and CDR2 YYREEE come from the germline V gene (reference sequence). For the CDR3, the DNA is TGTGCCAGCAGCTTGGGACTAGCAGGCACAGATACGCAGTATTTT. Translated: CASSLGLAGTDTQYF.

The chain recombines TRBV6-6 with TRBJ1-3; D is possibly TRBD1 (6 bases). The V gene lost 6 bases and the J gene lost 0 bases, with 9 bases spanning the gap. Germline assignment: CDR1 MNHNY and CDR2 SVGAGI (reference sequence). The length of the CDR3 is 14 residues. CDR3 sequence reads: CASRGGGSGNTIYF. For the CDR3, the DNA is TGTGCCAGCAGGGGAGGGGGCTCTGGAAACACCATATATTTT.

This chain joins TRBV5-1 and TRBJ2-2, with 9 nucleotides matching TRBD2. Trimming took 5 bases from V and 1 from J; bases not matched to a gene: 9. The CDR3 contains 17 residues. Germline CDR1 and CDR2: SGHRS and YFSETQ. The CDR3 protein is CASSLLLAGLNTGELFF. CDR3 sequence (DNA): TGCGCCAGCAGTCTTCTGCTAGCGGGGTTGAACACCGGGGAGCTGTTTTTT.

The chain joins TRBV27 to TRBJ2-7; TRBD2 aligns across 10 bases. This CDR3 is 15 amino acids long. The germline V gene has CDR1 MNHEY and CDR2 SMNVEV (reference sequence). With 10 bases clipped from V and 2 bases from J, the junction kept 11 bases outside the gene matches. CDR3 sequence (DNA): TGTGCCACCCGGGCTAGCGGGGGTAGGGCCTACGAGCAGTACTTC. This encodes CATRASGGRAYEQYF.

The CDR3 here is CASEFPGTGNEAFF. CDR3 DNA: TGTGCCAGCGAGTTTCCCGGGACAGGAAATGAAGCTTTCTTT. This chain connects TRBV6-1 to TRBJ1-1, with 8 positions matching TRBD1. The V gene's germline CDR1 is MNHNS and CDR2 SASEGT. The CDR3 length is 14 residues. The J segment lost 7 bases and the V segment lost 8 bases, leaving 12 bases of the junction unmatched.

This clone showed up just once. The J gene is TRBJ2-5, the V gene TRBV27, with 9 bases that match TRBD1. Germline loops: CDR1 MNHEY, CDR2 SMNVEV (reference sequence). V was pared by 0 bases and J by 5 bases, with 13 bases of the junction left unmatched. The CDR3 sequence is 18 residues long. CDR3 sequence: CASSLSAGQGVRGETQYF. Here the CDR3 DNA reads TGTGCCAGCAGTTTATCGGCGGGACAGGGCGTACGAGGGGAGACCCAGTACTTC.

The J gene is TRBJ1-1, the V gene TRBV28; D remains ambiguous. Germline CDR1 MDHEN, CDR2 SYDVKM. This CDR3 is built from 12 residues. V dropped 5 bases and J dropped 1 base, with 5 bases sitting between them. CDR3: CASSLPNTEAFF. The CDR3 DNA follows: TGTGCCAGCAGTCTCCCGAACACTGAAGCTTTCTTT. The full variable domain, rest sourced from reference TRBV28 and TRBJ1-1, is DVKVTQSSRYLVKRTGEKVFLECVQDMDHENMFWYRQDPGLGLRLIYFSYDVKMKEKGDIPEGYSVSREKKERFSLILESASTNQTSMYLCASSLPNTEAFFGQGTRLTVV.

The gene calls are TRBV4-1 and TRBJ2-1, with TRBD2 matching 7 bases. The length of the CDR3 is 17 residues. CDR1 and CDR2 from the germline V gene are MGHRA and YSYEKL. V lost 2 bases, J lost 4 bases, and 11 bases stayed unmatched. The CDR3 loop reads CASSQREREVSYNEQFF. The CDR3 nucleotides read TGCGCCAGCAGCCAAAGGGAACGGGAGGTGTCGTACAATGAGCAGTTCTTC.

This clone appeared a few times. Here the CDR3 DNA reads TGTGCCAGCAGCCTACTAAGGACAGGGAACTACGAGCAGTACTTC. Protein product: CASSLLRTGNYEQYF. V usage is TRBV5-6 and J usage is TRBJ2-7, with 8 bases identical to TRBD1. Germline loops: CDR1 SGHDT, CDR2 YYEEEE. This CDR3 comprises 15 residues. After removal of 4 bases from V and 3 bases from J, the junction contained 9 bases not matched to a gene.

The V and J genes are TRBV4-1 and TRBJ2-6; D is perhaps TRBD1 (6 bases). Germline V CDR1 and CDR2: MGHRA, YSYEKL. The CDR3 runs 20 residues. V lost 1 base to trimming and J lost 0 bases, with 19 bases between them. In DNA, the CDR3 is TGCGCCAGCAGCCAAGGAGAGGGCGGACAGTTTTTCTCTGGGGCCAACGTCCTGACTTTC. Amino acid sequence: CASSQGEGGQFFSGANVLTF.

This chain joins TRBV5-4 and TRBJ1-2; perhaps TRBD1 as D (6 bases). V was clipped by 3 bases and J by 6 bases, with 12 bases between them. The germline V gene has CDR1 SGHNT and CDR2 YYREEE (reference sequence). The CDR3 has 13 residues. The CDR3 loop reads CASSSGQINGYTF. The CDR3 coding sequence is TGTGCCAGCAGCTCGGGACAAATAAATGGCTACACCTTC.

The chain has TRBV30 and TRBJ2-3, with TRBD2 matching over 9 bases. Per the germline V gene, CDR1 is GTSNPN and CDR2 is SVGIG (reference sequence). The CDR3 is 17 amino acids. J was trimmed by 2 bases and V by 3 bases; bases with no gene match: 12. The CDR3 DNA sequence: TGTGCCTGGAGGTATAGCGGGGGCGCTTTGTCCACAGATACGCAGTATTTT. It specifies CAWRYSGGALSTDTQYF.

The V gene is TRBV7-3, the J gene TRBJ2-7, with TRBD1 matching 10 bases. This CDR3 spans 15 amino acids. The germline CDR1 and CDR2 sequences are SGHTA and FQGTGA. V gave up 2 bases and J gave up 6 bases; unmatched junction bases: 7. CDR3 sequence: CASSLSGTGAFEQYF. In DNA, the CDR3 is TGTGCCAGCAGCTTATCAGGGACAGGGGCTTTCGAGCAGTACTTC.

The chain uses TRBV28 and TRBJ2-3; 12 bases line up with TRBD2. This CDR3 contains 16 residues. Per germline, CDR1 MDHEN and CDR2 SYDVKM. Unmatched junction bases numbered 3, after V lost 5 bases and J lost 0 bases. The DNA for the CDR3 is TGTGCCAGCAGTATCGGGACTAGCGGGAGCACAGATACGCAGTATTTT. As protein: CASSIGTSGSTDTQYF.

In this sample, this clone turned up once. The rearrangement joins TRBV5-1 to TRBJ2-2, with D tentatively TRBD2 (6 bases). The ends were cut back, 3 bases at V and 3 bases at J, with 9 bases in the middle. The germline V gene encodes CDR1 SGHRS and CDR2 YFSETQ. This CDR3 is 14 amino acids long. CDR3 sequence (DNA): TGCGCCAGCAGCTCCGGCGGGGACACCGGGGAGCTGTTTTTT. This gives the protein CASSSGGDTGELFF. Together with reference TRBV5-1 and TRBJ2-2, the CDR3 gives the full variable domain: KAGVTQTPRYLIKTRGQQVTLSCSPISGHRSVSWYQQTPGQGLQFLFEYFSETQRNKGNFPGRFSGRQFSNSRSEMNVSTLELGDSALYLCASSSGGDTGELFFGEGSRLTVL.

The DNA for the CDR3 is TGTGCCAGCAGCTTAGTAAGGGGGCAAGGAAACACCATATATTTT. Its translation is CASSLVRGQGNTIYF. The rearrangement joins TRBV11-2 to TRBJ1-3; 7 positions match TRBD1. Germline values: CDR1 SGHAT, CDR2 FQNNGV. The trim removed 1 base at V and 4 bases at J, leaving 4 bases unmatched. The CDR3 is made up of 15 amino acids.

The rearrangement uses TRBV19 and TRBJ2-7, with 8 bases lining up with TRBD2. V shed 5 bases and J 3 bases; nucleotides not matched to a gene: 6. The germline V gene encodes CDR1 LNHDA and CDR2 SQIVND (reference sequence). The CDR3 has 14 amino acids. CDR3 nucleotide sequence: TGTGCCAGTAGTCCCGCGGGGGGCATCTACGAGCAGTACTTC. It codes for CASSPAGGIYEQYF.

The chain is built from TRBV6-5 and TRBJ2-1; 7 bases line up with TRBD2. CDR3 length: 12 residues. The V segment lost 6 bases and the J segment 6 bases; nucleotides outside the gene matches: 2. Germline loops: CDR1 MNHEY, CDR2 SVGAGI. CDR3 region: CASRSSGNEQFF. The CDR3 DNA follows: TGTGCCAGCAGATCTAGCGGCAATGAGCAGTTCTTC.

The chain has TRBV28 and TRBJ1-2, with D perhaps matching TRBD1 (6 bases). The CDR3 consists of 12 residues. Deletions cut 7 bases from V and 8 bases from J, with 14 bases between. The V gene's germline CDR1 is MDHEN and CDR2 SYDVKM. CDR3 nucleotide sequence: TGTGCCAGCATGCCCTCAGGGGACGGCTACACCTTC. Its protein is CASMPSGDGYTF.

The CDR3 here is CASKILAGSNEQFF. The CDR3 DNA reads TGTGCCAGCAAAATTCTAGCGGGAAGCAATGAGCAGTTCTTC. V gene TRBV7-9 combines with J gene TRBJ2-1, with 9 bases identical to TRBD2. J lost 6 bases, V lost 7 bases, and 7 bases had no gene match. The CDR3 sequence is 14 residues long. Germline-derived CDR1 and CDR2 are SEHNR and FQNEAQ (reference sequence).

The chain uses TRBV28 and TRBJ2-7; tentatively, D is TRBD1 (6 bases). Trimming took 8 bases from V and 0 from J, leaving 8 bases between them. This CDR3 is built from 12 residues. The germline V gene encodes CDR1 MDHEN and CDR2 SYDVKM. CDR3 in amino acids: CASHRVSYEQYF. In DNA form, the CDR3 reads TGTGCCAGCCACAGGGTCTCCTACGAGCAGTACTTC.

This chain connects TRBV5-1 to TRBJ2-5, with D tentatively TRBD1 (6 bases). This CDR3 region has 12 residues. Germline loops: CDR1 SGHRS, CDR2 YFSETQ. Trimming stripped 0 bases from V and 11 bases from J, with 11 bases between. The CDR3 DNA sequence: TGCGCCAGCAGCTTGGCAGGGGATGAGCAGTACTTC. Translating it yields CASSLAGDEQYF.